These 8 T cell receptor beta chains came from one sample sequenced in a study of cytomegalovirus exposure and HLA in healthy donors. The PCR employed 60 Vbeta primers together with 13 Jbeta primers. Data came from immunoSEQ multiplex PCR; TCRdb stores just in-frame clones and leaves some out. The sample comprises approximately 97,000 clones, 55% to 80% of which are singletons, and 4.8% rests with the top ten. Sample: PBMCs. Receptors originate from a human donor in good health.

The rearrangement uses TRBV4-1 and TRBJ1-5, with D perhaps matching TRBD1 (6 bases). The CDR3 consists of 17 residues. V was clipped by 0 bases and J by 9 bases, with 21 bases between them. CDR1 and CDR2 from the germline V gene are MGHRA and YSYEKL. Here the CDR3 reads CASSQDIPTQGLGPQHF. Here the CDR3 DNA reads TGCGCCAGCAGCCAAGATATCCCCACACAGGGTTTGGGGCCCCAGCATTTT.

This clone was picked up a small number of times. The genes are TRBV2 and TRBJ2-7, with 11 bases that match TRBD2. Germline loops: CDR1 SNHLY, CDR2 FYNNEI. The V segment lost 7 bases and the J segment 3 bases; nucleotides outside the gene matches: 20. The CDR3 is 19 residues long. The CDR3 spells CASTRMGLAGGHPLYEQYF. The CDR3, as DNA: TGTGCCAGCACCAGAATGGGGCTAGCGGGAGGACACCCCCTCTACGAGCAGTACTTC.

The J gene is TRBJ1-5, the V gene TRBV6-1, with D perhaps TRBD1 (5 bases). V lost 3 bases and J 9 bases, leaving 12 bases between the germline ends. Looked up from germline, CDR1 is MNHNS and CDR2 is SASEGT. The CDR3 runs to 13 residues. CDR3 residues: CASSDTGGVPQHF. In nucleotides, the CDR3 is TGTGCCAGCAGTGACACGGGGGGAGTGCCCCAGCATTTT.

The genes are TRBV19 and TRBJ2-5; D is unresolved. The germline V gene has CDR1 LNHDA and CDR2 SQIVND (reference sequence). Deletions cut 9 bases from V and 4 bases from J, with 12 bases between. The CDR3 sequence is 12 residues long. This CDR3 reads CASTNTGETQYF. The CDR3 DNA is TGTGCCAGCACTAACACCGGAGAGACCCAGTACTTC.

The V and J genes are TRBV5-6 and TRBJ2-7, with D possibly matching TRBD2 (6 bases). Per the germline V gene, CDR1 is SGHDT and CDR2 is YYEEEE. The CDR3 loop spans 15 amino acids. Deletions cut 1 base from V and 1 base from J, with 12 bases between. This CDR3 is CASSLLGLSSYEQYF. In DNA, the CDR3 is TGTGCCAGCAGCTTGTTGGGACTGTCATCCTACGAGCAGTACTTC.

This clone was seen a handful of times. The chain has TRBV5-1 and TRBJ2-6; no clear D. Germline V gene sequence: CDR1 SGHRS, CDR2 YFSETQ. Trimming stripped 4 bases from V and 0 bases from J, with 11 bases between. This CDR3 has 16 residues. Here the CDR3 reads CASSAVVFSGANVLTF. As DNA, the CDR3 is TGCGCCAGCAGCGCGGTGGTATTCTCTGGGGCCAACGTCCTGACTTTC.

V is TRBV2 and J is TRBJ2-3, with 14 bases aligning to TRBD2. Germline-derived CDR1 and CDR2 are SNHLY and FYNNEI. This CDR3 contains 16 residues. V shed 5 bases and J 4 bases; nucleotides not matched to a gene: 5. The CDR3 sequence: CASSKGLAGVSDTQYF. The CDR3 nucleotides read TGTGCCAGCAGTAAGGGACTAGCGGGAGTTTCAGATACGCAGTATTTT.

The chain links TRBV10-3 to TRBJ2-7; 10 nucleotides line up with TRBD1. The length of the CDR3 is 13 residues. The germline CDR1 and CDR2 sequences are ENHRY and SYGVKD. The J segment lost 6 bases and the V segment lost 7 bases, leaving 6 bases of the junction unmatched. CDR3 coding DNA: TGTGCCATCACCGCGGACAGGGGGGTCGAGCAGTACTTC. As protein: CAITADRGVEQYF.